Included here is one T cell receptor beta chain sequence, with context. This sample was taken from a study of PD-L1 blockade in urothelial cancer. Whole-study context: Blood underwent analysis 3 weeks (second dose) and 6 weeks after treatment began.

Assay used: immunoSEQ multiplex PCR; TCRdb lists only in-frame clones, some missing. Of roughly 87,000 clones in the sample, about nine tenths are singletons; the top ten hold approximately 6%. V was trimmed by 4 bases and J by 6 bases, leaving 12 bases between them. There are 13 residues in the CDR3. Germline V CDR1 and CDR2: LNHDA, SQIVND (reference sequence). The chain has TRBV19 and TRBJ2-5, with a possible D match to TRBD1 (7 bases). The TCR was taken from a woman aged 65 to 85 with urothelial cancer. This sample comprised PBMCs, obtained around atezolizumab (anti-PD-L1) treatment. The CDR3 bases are TGTGCCAGTAGTAATCAGGGGGGACAGACCCAGTACTTC. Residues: CASSNQGGQTQYF.